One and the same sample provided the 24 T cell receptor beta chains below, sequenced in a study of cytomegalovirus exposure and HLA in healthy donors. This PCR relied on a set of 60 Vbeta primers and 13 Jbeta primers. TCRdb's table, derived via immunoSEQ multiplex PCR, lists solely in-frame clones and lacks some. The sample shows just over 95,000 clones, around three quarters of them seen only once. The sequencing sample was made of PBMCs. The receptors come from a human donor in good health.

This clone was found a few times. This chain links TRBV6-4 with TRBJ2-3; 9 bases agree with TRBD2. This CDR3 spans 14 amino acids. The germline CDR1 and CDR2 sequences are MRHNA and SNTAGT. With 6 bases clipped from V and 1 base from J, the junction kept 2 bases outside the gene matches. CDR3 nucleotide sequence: TGTGCCAGCAGCCGGACTAGCGGCACAGATACGCAGTATTTT. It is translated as CASSRTSGTDTQYF.

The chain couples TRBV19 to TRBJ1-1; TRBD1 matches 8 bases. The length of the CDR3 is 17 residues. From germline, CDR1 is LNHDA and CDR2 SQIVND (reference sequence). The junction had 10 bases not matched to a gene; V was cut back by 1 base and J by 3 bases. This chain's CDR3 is CASSIGKTGATHTEAFF. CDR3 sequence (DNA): TGTGCCAGTAGTATAGGAAAGACAGGGGCCACGCACACTGAAGCTTTCTTT.

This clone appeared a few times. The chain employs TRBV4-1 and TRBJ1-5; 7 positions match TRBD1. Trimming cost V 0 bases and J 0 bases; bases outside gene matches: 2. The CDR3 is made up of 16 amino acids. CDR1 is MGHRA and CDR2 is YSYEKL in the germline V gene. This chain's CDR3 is CASSQEGTASNQPQHF. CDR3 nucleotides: TGCGCCAGCAGCCAAGAGGGGACAGCTAGCAATCAGCCCCAGCATTTT.

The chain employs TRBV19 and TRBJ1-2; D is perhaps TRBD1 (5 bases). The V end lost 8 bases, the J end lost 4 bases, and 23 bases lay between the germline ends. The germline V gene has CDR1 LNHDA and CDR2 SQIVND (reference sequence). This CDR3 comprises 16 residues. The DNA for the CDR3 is TGTGCCAGTCGACCCAGGGAGGGGCCGTCCCTCTATGGCTACACCTTC. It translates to CASRPREGPSLYGYTF.

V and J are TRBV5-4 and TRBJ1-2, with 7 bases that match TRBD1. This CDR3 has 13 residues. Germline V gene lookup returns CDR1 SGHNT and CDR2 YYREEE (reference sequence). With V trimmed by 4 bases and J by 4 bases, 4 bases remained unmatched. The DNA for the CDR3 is TGTGCCAGCAGCCACCGACAGGGCTATGGCTACACCTTC. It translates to CASSHRQGYGYTF.

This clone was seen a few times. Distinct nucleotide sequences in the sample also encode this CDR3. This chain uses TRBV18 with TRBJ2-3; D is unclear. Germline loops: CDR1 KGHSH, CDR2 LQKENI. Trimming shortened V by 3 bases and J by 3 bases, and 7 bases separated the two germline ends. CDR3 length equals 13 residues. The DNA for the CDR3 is TGTGCCAGCTCACCCCCGAGTACAGATACGCAGTATTTT. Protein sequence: CASSPPSTDTQYF.

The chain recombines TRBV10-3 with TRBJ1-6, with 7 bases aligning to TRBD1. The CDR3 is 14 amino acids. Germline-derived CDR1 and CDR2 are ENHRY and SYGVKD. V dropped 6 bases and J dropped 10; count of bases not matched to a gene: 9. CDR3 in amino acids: CAIRQTGKESPLHF. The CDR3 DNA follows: TGTGCCATCAGACAGACAGGGAAAGAATCACCCCTCCACTTT.

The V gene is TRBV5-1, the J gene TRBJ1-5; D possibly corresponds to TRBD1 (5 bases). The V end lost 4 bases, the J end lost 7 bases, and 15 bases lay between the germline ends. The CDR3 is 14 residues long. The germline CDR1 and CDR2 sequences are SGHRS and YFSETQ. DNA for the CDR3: TGCGCCAGCAGCATGGGGCAGGGTACGCAGCCCCAGCATTTT. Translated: CASSMGQGTQPQHF.

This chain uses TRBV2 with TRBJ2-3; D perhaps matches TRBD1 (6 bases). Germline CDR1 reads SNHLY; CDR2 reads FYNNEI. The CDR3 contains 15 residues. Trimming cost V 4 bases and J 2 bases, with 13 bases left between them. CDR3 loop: CASSGGRDFTDTQYF. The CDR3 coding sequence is TGTGCCAGCAGTGGGGGGCGAGATTTCACAGATACGCAGTATTTT.

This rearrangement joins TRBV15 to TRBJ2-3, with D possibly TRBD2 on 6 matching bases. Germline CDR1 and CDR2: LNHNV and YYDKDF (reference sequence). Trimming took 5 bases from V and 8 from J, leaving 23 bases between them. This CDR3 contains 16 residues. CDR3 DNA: TGTGCCACCAGCCGTAGCGGAGCGGGCCGTGGAGGTACGCAGTATTTT. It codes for CATSRSGAGRGGTQYF.

As DNA, the CDR3 is TGTGCCAGCAGCCCATGGACAGGGGATGATGGCTACACCTTC. Translation gives CASSPWTGDDGYTF. The J gene is TRBJ1-2, the V gene TRBV7-6; TRBD1 aligns across 9 bases. The CDR3 spans 14 residues. Germline V gene sequence: CDR1 SGHVS, CDR2 FNYEAQ. The V gene end was trimmed by 5 bases and the J gene end by 6 bases; junction bases not matched to a gene: 7.

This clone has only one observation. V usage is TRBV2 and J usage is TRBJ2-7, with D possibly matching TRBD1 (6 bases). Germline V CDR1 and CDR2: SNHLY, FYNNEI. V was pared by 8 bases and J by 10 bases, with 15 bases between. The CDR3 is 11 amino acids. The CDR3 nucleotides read TGTGCCAGCGGTAGGACAGACCTCCAGTACTTC. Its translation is CASGRTDLQYF.

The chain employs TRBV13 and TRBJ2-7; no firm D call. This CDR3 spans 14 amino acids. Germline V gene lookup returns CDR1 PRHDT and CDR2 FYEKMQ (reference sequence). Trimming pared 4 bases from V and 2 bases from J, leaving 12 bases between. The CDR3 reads CASSSGFKPYEQYF. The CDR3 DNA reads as TGTGCCAGCAGCTCCGGTTTCAAACCCTACGAGCAGTACTTC.

The CDR3 sequence: CASSLDRVGSGYTF. CDR3 nucleotide sequence: TGTGCCAGCAGCTTAGACAGGGTCGGATCTGGCTACACCTTC. The J gene is TRBJ1-2, the V gene TRBV7-6, with D possibly TRBD1 on 6 matching bases. The CDR3 covers 14 residues. From germline, CDR1 is SGHVS and CDR2 FNYEAQ. Trimming removed 1 base at V and 7 bases at J, with 13 bases between.

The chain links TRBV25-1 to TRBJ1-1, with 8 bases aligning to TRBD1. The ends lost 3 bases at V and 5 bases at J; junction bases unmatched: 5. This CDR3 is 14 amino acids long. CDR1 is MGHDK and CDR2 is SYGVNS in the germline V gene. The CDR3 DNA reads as TGTGCCAGCAGTGATCAGGGGGCCTATACTGAAGCTTTCTTT. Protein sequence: CASSDQGAYTEAFF.

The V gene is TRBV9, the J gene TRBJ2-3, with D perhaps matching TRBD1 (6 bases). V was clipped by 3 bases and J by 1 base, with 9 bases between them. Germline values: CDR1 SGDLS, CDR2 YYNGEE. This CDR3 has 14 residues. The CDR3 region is CASSGTVGTDTQYF. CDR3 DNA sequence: TGTGCCAGCAGCGGGACAGTAGGCACAGATACGCAGTATTTT.

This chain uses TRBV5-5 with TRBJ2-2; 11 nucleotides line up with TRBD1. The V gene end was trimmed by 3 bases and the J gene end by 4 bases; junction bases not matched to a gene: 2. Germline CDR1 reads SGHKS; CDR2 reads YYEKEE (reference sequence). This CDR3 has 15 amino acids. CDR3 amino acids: CASSWTGGVTGELFF. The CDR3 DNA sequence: TGTGCCAGCAGCTGGACAGGGGGCGTCACCGGGGAGCTGTTTTTT.

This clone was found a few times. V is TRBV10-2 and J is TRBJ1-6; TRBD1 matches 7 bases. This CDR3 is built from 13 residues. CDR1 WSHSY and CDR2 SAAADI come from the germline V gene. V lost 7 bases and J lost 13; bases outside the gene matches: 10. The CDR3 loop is CASTLRQGSPLHF. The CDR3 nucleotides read TGCGCCAGCACCTTACGACAGGGCTCGCCCCTCCACTTT.

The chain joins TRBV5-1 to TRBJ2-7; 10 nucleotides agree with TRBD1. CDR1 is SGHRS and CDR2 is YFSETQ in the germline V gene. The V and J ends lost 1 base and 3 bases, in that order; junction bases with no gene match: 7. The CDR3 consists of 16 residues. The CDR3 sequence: CASSLLGTGVNYEQYF. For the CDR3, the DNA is TGCGCCAGCAGCTTGTTAGGGACAGGGGTTAACTACGAGCAGTACTTC.

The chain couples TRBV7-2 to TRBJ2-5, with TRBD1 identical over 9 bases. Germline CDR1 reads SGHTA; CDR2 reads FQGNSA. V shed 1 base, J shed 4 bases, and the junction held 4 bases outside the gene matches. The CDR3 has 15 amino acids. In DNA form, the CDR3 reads TGTGCCAGCAGCTTAGGGACAGGGGTTGGAGAGACCCAGTACTTC. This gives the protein CASSLGTGVGETQYF.

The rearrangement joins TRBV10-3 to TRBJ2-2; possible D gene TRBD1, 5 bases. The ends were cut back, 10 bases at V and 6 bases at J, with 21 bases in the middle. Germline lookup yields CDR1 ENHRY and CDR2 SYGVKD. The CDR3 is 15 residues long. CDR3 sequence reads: CATKVRETAPGELFF. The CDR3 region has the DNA TGTGCCACCAAGGTCAGGGAAACGGCGCCCGGGGAGCTGTTTTTT.

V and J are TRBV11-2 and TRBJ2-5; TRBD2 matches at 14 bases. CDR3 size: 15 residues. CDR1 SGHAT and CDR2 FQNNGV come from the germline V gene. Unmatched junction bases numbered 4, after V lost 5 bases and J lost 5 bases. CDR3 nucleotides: TGTGCCAGCAGCCGACTAGCGGGGGGGCAGGAGACCCAGTACTTC. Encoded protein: CASSRLAGGQETQYF.

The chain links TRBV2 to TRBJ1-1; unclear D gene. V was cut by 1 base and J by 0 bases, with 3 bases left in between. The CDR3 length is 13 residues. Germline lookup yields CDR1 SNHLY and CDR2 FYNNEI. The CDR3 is CASSEVVNTEAFF. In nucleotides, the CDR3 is TGTGCCAGCAGTGAAGTCGTGAACACTGAAGCTTTCTTT.

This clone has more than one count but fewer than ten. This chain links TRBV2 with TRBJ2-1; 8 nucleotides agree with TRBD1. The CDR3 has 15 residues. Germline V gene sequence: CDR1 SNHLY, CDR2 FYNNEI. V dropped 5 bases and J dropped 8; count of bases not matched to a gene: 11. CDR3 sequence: CASSRALDRVDEQFF. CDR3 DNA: TGTGCCAGCAGTCGGGCTCTGGACAGGGTGGATGAGCAGTTCTTC.